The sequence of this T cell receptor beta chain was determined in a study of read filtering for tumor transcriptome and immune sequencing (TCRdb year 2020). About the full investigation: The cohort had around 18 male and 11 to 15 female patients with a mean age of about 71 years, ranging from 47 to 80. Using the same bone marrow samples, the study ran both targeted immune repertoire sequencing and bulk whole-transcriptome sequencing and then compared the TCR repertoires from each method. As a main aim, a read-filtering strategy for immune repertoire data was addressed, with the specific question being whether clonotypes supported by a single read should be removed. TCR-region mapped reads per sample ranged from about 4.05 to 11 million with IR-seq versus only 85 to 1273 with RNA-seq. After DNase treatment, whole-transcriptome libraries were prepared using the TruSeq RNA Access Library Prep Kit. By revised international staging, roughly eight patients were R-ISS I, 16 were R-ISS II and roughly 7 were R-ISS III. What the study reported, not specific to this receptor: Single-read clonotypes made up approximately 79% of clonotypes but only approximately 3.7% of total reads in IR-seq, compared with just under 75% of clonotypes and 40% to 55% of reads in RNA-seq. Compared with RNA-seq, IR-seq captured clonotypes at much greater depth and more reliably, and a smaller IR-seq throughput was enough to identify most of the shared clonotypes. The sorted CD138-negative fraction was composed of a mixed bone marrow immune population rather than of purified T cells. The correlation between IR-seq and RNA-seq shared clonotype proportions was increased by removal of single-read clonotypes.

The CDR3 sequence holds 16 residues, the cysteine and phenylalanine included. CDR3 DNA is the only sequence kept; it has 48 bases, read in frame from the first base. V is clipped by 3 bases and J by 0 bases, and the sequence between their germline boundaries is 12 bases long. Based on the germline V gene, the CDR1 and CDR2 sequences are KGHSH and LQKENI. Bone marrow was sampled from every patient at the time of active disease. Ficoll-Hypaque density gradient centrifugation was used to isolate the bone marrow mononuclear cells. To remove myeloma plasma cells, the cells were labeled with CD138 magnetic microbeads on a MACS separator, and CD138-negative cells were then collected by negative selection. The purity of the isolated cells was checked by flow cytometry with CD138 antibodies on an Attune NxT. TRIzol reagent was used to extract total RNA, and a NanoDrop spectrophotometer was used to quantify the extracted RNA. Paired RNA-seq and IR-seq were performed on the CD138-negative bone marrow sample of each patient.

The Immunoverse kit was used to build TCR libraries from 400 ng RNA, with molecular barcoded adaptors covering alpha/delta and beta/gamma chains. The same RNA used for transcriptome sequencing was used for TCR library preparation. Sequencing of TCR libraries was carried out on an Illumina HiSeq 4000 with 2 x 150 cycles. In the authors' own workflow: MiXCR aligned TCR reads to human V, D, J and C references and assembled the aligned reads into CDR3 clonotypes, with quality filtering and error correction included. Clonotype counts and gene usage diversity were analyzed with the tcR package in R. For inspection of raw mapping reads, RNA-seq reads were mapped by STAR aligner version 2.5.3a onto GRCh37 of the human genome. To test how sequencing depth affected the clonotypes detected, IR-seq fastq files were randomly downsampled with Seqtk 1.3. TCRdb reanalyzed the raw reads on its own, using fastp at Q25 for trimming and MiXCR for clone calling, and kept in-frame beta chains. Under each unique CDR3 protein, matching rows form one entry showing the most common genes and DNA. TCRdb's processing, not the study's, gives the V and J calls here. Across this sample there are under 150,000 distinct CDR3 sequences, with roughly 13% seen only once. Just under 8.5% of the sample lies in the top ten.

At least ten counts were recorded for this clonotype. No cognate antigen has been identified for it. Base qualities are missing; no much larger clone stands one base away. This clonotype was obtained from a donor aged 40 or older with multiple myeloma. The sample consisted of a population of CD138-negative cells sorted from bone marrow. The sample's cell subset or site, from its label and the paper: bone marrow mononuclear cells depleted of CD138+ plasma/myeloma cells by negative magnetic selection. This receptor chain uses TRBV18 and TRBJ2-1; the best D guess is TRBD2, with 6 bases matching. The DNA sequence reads TGTGCCAGCTCACCGCTAACCGGGGGCTCCTACAATGAGCAGTTCTTC. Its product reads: CASSPLTGGSYNEQFF.